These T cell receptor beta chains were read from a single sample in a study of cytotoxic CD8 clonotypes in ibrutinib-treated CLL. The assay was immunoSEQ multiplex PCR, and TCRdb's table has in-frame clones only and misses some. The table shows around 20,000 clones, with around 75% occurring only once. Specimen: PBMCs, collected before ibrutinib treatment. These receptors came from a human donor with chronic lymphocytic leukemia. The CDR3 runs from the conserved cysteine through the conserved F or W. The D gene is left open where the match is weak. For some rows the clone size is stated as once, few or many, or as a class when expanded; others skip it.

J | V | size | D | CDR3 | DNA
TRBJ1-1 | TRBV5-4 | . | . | CASSLAGRNTEAFF | TGTGCCAGCAGCTTGGCCGGTAGGAACACTGAAGCTTTCTTT
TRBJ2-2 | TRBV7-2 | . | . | CASSSPETGELFF | TGTGCCAGCAGCTCACCGGAGACCGGGGAGCTGTTTTTT
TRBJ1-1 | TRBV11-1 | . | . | CASSLWGGTEAFF | TGTGCCAGCAGCTTATGGGGAGGCACTGAAGCTTTCTTT
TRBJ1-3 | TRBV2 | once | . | CASSDRGNTIYF | TGTGCCAGCAGTGACAGGGGAAACACCATATATTTT
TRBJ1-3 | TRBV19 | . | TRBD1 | CASSSGDSSGNTIYF | TGTGCCAGTAGTTCGGGGGACAGCTCTGGAAACACCATATATTTT
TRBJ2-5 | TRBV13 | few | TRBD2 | CASSFRSGRAVLETQYF | TGTGCCAGCAGCTTTCGGAGCGGGAGGGCCGTTTTGGAGACCCAGTACTTC
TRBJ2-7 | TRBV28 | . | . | CASSLPSTHEQYF | TGTGCCAGCAGTTTACCTTCCACCCACGAGCAGTACTTC
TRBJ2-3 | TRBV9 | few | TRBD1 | CASSVYGEGAIDTQYF | TGTGCCAGCAGCGTATATGGCGAGGGGGCCATAGATACGCAGTATTTT
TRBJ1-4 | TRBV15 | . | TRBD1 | CATSRDQGAGEKLFF | TGTGCCACCAGCAGAGATCAGGGGGCAGGGGAAAAACTGTTTTTT
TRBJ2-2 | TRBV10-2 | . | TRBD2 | CASSQTSGAAVRMFF | TGCGCCAGCAGTCAGACTAGCGGGGCCGCTGTTAGGATGTTTTTT
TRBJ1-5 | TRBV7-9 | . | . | CASRPGTAGNQPQHF | TGTGCCAGCAGACCCGGGACCGCCGGCAATCAGCCCCAGCATTTT
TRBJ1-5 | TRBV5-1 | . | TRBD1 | CASRTGTGSNQPQHF | TGCGCCAGCAGAACCGGGACAGGGAGCAATCAGCCCCAGCATTTT
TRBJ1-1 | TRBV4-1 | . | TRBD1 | CASSQVPAGGPTEAFF | TGCGCCAGCAGCCAAGTACCGGCAGGGGGACCCACTGAAGCTTTCTTT
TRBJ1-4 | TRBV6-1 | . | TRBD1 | CASSENWGGQGYEKLFF | TGTGCCAGCAGTGAGAATTGGGGGGGACAGGGTTACGAAAAACTGTTTTTT
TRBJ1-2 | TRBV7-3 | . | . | CASSSTNYGYTF | TGTGCCAGCAGCTCGACTAACTATGGCTACACCTTC
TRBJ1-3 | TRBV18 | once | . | CASSPSLGNTIYF | TGTGCCAGCTCACCCTCCCTAGGAAACACCATATATTTT
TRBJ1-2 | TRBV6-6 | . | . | CASRPTRNYGYTF | TGTGCCAGCAGACCCACACGGAACTATGGCTACACCTTC
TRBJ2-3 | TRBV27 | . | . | CASSVSEAHTQYF | TGTGCCAGCAGTGTCTCTGAAGCTCATACGCAGTATTTT
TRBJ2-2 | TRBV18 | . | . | CASSPARLVPGELFF | TGTGCCAGCTCACCAGCCAGACTAGTCCCCGGGGAGCTGTTTTTT
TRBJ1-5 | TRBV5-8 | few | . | CASSVGRLLNQPQHF | TGTGCCAGCAGCGTAGGACGGCTTCTCAATCAGCCCCAGCATTTT
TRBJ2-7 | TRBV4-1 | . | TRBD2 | CASSQGSGLAGVQEQYF | TGCGCCAGCAGCCAGGGCTCCGGACTAGCGGGAGTGCAGGAGCAGTACTTC
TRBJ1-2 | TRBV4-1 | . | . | CASSQDNTVLHGYTF | TGCGCCAGCAGCCAGGATAACACAGTCCTGCACGGCTACACCTTC
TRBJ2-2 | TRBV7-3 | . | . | CASSLTIRDTGELFF | TGTGCCAGCAGCTTAACAATTCGTGACACCGGGGAGCTGTTTTTT
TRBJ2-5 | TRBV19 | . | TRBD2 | CASSMRLAGVGDETQYF | TGTGCCAGTAGTATGAGACTAGCGGGAGTAGGGGATGAGACCCAGTACTTC
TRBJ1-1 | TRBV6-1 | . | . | CASRGGRQVNTEAFF | TGTGCCAGCAGAGGGGGGAGACAGGTCAACACTGAAGCTTTCTTT
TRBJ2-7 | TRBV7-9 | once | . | CASSYGTGGGEQYF | TGTGCCAGCAGCTACGGGACTGGGGGCGGCGAGCAGTACTTC
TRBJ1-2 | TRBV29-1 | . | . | CSVRTLNGYTF | TGCAGCGTGCGGACCCTGAATGGCTACACCTTC
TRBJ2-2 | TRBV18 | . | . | CASSEYRIGELFF | TGTGCCAGCTCCGAATACAGGATCGGGGAGCTGTTTTTT
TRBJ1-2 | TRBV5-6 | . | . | CASFLWRAGYGYTF | TGTGCCAGCTTCCTGTGGAGGGCGGGCTATGGCTACACCTTC
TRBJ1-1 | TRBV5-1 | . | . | CASSLGSSMNTEAFF | TGCGCCAGCAGCTTGGGGTCAAGCATGAACACTGAAGCTTTCTTT
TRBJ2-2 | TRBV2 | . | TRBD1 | CASRRDRDPGELFF | TGTGCCAGCAGGCGGGACAGGGACCCCGGGGAGCTGTTTTTT
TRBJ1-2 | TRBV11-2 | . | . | CASSQIQNGYTF | TGTGCCAGCAGCCAGATCCAGAATGGCTACACCTTC
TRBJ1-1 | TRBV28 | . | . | CATRTDGVLNTEAFF | TGTGCCACTAGGACAGACGGAGTACTGAACACTGAAGCTTTCTTT
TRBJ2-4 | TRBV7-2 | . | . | CASSPIARVAKNIQYF | TGTGCCAGCAGCCCTATCGCCAGGGTAGCCAAAAACATTCAGTACTTC
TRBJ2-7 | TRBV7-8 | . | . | CASSSGAGPYEQYF | TGTGCCAGCAGCTCCGGGGCAGGGCCCTACGAGCAGTACTTC
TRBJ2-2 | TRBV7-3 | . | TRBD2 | CASSQPSGGGGELFF | TGTGCCAGCAGTCAACCTAGCGGCGGAGGCGGGGAGCTGTTTTTT
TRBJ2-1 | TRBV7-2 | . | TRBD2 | CASSSSIGSGGRLFF | TGTGCCAGCAGCTCCTCGATCGGTAGCGGGGGCCGGCTGTTCTTC
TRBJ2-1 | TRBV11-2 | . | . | CASSPTGTSRGWHEQFF | TGTGCCAGCAGCCCTACCGGGACCTCACGGGGGTGGCATGAGCAGTTCTTC